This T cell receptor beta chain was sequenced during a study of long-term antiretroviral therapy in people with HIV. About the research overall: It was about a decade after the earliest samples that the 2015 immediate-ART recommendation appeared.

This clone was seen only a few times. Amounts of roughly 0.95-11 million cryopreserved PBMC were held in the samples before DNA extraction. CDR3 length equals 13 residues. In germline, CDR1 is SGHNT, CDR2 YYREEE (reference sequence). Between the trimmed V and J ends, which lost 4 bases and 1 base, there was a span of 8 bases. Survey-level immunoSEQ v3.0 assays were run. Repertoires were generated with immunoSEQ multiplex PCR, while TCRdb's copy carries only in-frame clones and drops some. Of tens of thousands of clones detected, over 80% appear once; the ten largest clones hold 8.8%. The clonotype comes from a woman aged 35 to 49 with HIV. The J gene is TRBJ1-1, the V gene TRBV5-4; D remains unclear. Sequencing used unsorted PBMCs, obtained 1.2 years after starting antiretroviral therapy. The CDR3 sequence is CASSPDTNTEAFF. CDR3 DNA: TGTGCCAGCAGCCCAGACACGAACACTGAAGCTTTCTTT.